This entry features one T cell receptor beta chain sequence. The antigen remains undetermined. This entry comes from a study of T cells in Graves' hyperthyroidism and ophthalmopathy. General study findings and limits: A model of 13 V-J features distinguished ophthalmopathy from stable hyperthyroidism.

V was trimmed by 1 base and J by 2 bases, leaving 12 bases between them. CDR1 and CDR2 (germline): MNHEY, SMNVEV (reference sequence). The CDR3 is made up of 15 amino acids. Regions amplified from RNA transcripts were the TCR beta CDR3 regions. The HTBI primer set was used in a first-round RT-PCR of the TCR CDR3. Each CDR3 protein gets one entry after TCRdb re-called the multiplex PCR reads with MiXCR. Of fewer than 750,000 distinct CDR3 sequences listed, roughly 14% were seen once; the top ten hold 4% to 5.5%. Among ophthalmopathy patients, the Clinical Activity Score reached at least 3, the NOSPECS grade reached at least 4, and duration remained under 3 months. The diagnoses drew upon clinical symptoms, serum thyroxine and TRAb, thyroid ultrasound and orbital computed tomography.

This clonotype was sampled from a woman between 40 and 55 years old with Graves' ophthalmopathy. The specimen sequenced was blood. The rearrangement links TRBV27 to TRBJ2-7; D unresolved. Here the CDR3 reads CASSLYAEQAYEQYF. The CDR3 region has the DNA TGTGCCAGCAGTTTATATGCCGAGCAGGCCTACGAGCAGTACTTC.